One sample yielded the 11 T cell receptor beta chains listed below, sequenced in a study of T cells in Graves' hyperthyroidism and ophthalmopathy (dated by TCRdb to about 2019). The receptor library was made with multiplex PCR. These reads were obtained on an Illumina HiSeq 2000. Amplification of TCR beta CDR3 regions was carried out from RNA transcripts. The TCR CDR3 was subjected to a first round of RT-PCR using the HTBI primer set and the Qiagen OneStep RT-PCR kit. Using fastp trimming at Q25 and MiXCR clonotype assembly, TCRdb reanalyzed the public sequencing data and kept in-frame beta chains. For every CDR3 protein sequence, its rows merge into one entry that carries the most common genes and DNA. The sample has 600,000 or so distinct CDR3 sequences on record, about 45% of them singletons. 8.2% of the sample lies in the top ten. The sequenced sample consisted of peripheral blood or thyroid tissue (not recorded which). Receptor source: a woman under 30 with Graves' hyperthyroidism. Donor details come from another sample of the same person, matched by shared clones.

This clonotype was picked up one time. The chain joins TRBV6-1 to TRBJ1-2; TRBD1 is a possible D gene (6 bases). Germline CDR1 and CDR2: MNHNS and SASEGT. V dropped 8 bases and J dropped 7 bases, with 20 bases sitting between them. This CDR3 has 14 residues. This CDR3 is CASGKGNQGFGYTF. Written as DNA, the CDR3 is TGTGCCAGCGGGAAGGGAAATCAGGGGTTTGGCTACACCTTC.

CDR3 coding DNA: TGTGCCAGCAGTTATAATCCAGACTACGAGCAGTACTTC. This encodes CASSYNPDYEQYF. This chain connects TRBV6-5 to TRBJ2-7, with no clear D. V lost 3 bases, J lost 3 bases, and 9 bases lay in between. This CDR3 spans 13 amino acids. From germline, CDR1 is MNHEY and CDR2 SVGAGI.

A few counts support this clonotype. The chain links TRBV6-1 to TRBJ2-7; D gene ambiguous. This CDR3 spans 11 amino acids. V was trimmed by 7 bases and J by 5 bases, leaving 9 bases between them. Germline V lookup: CDR1 MNHNS, CDR2 SASEGT. The CDR3 here is CASIYSHEQYF. The CDR3, as DNA: TGTGCCAGCATATACAGCCACGAGCAGTACTTC.

On this clonotype: A much larger clone lies a single base off, so this may be a read error. The rearrangement joins TRBV7-6 to TRBJ1-3, with TRBD1 matching 8 bases. The V gene end was trimmed by 5 bases and the J gene end by 8 bases; junction bases not matched to a gene: 5. CDR3 size: 13 residues. In germline, CDR1 is SGHVS, CDR2 FNYEAQ. The CDR3 is CASSADRAHTIYF. The CDR3 DNA sequence: TGTGCCAGCAGCGCGGACAGGGCCCACACCATATATTTT.

DNA of the CDR3: TGTGCCAGCAGTTGGTTACGAAGCAATCAGCCCCAGCATTTT. Amino acids: CASSWLRSNQPQHF. This chain uses TRBV12-3 or TRBV12-4 with TRBJ1-5, with D unclear. V was clipped by 4 bases and J by 1 base, with 8 bases between them. The CDR3 runs to 14 residues.

In its sample, this clonotype was seen once. This chain uses TRBV11-2 with TRBJ2-7; 8 nucleotides agree with TRBD2. The CDR3 has 16 residues. The J segment lost 2 bases and the V segment lost 4 bases, leaving 10 bases of the junction unmatched. Germline lookup yields CDR1 SGHAT and CDR2 FQNNGV. The CDR3 reads CASSYGGGPPTYEQYF. CDR3 sequence (DNA): TGTGCCAGCAGCTACGGGGGGGGGCCTCCCACCTACGAGCAGTACTTC.

The rearrangement links TRBV5-5 to TRBJ1-1; D not certain. This CDR3 is 13 amino acids long. Germline CDR1 is SGHKS and CDR2 is YYEKEE (reference sequence). V lost 0 bases to trimming and J lost 4 bases, with 7 bases between them. The CDR3 DNA follows: TGTGCCAGCAGCTTGGTGGCGCCCACTGAAGCTTTCTTT. As protein: CASSLVAPTEAFF. Looking up the rest from reference TRBV5-5 and TRBJ1-1 gives the full variable domain: DAGVTQSPTHLIKTRGQQVTLRCSPISGHKSVSWYQQVLGQGPQFIFQYYEKEERGRGNFPDRFSARQFPNYSSELNVNALLLGDSALYLCASSLVAPTEAFFGQGTRLTVV.

This chain joins TRBV2 and TRBJ1-3; a possible D gene is TRBD1 (5 bases). Looked up from germline, CDR1 is SNHLY and CDR2 is FYNNEI. The V end was cut by 6 bases, the J end by 0 bases, with 18 bases between. The CDR3 loop spans 17 amino acids. CDR3 nucleotide sequence: TGTGCCAGCAGGTACAGGTACCTAGACCGCTCTGGAAACACCATATATTTT. Protein: CASRYRYLDRSGNTIYF.

V and J are TRBV19 and TRBJ2-3; possible D gene TRBD1, 6 bases. Germline V gene lookup returns CDR1 LNHDA and CDR2 SQIVND (reference sequence). The CDR3 contains 13 residues. V lost 7 bases and J lost 0, with 8 bases in between. This CDR3 is CASTDRSTDTQYF. DNA for the CDR3: TGTGCCAGTACCGACAGGAGCACAGATACGCAGTATTTT.

The chain couples TRBV6-5 to TRBJ1-4, with 7 bases matching TRBD1. V trimming: 5 bases; J trimming: 2 bases; junction bases outside the gene matches: 8. The CDR3 consists of 16 residues. Germline CDR1 reads MNHEY; CDR2 reads SVGAGI. The chain's CDR3 is CASSTSGGATNEKLFF. CDR3 in DNA: TGTGCCAGCAGTACCTCAGGGGGAGCGACTAATGAAAAACTGTTTTTT.

This clonotype has ten or more counts. CDR3 region: CASSLGEWGDEQYF. CDR3 in DNA: TGTGCCAGCAGCTTAGGGGAGTGGGGGGACGAGCAGTACTTC. The rearrangement uses TRBV7-9 and TRBJ2-7; weak D call: TRBD2 (6 bases). There are 14 residues in the CDR3. Germline V gene data show CDR1 as SEHNR and CDR2 as FQNEAQ (reference sequence). Trimming shortened V by 1 base and J by 5 bases, and 12 bases separated the two germline ends.